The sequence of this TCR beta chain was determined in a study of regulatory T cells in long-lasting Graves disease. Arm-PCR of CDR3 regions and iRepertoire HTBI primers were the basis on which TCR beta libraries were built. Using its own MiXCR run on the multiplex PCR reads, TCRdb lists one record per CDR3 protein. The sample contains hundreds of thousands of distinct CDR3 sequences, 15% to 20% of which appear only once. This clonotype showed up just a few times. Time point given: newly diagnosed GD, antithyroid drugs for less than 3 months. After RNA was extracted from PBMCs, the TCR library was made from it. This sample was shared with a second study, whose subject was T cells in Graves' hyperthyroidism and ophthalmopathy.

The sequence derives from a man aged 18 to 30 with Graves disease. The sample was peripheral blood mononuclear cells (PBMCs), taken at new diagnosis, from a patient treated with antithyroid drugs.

The CDR3 region has the DNA TGTGCCAGCTCACGGATCGGGGACGTCTTTGAAGCTTTCTTT. Its translation is CASSRIGDVFEAFF. V gene TRBV18 combines with J gene TRBJ1-1, with D possibly being TRBD1 (5 bases). The CDR3 has 14 residues. CDR1 KGHSH and CDR2 LQKENI come from the germline V gene. V was clipped by 4 bases and J by 7 bases, with 16 bases between them.